Listed here are 3 T cell receptor beta chains from one sample, sequenced in a study of vaccination and CD4 T cells after COVID-19. Antigen specificity for these receptors is unknown. Stated treatment: approximately 11-day PBMC culture with coronavirus spike peptide pools or control peptides (ViraFEST assay). Sequencing of the DNA from cultured CD4+ T cells was carried out with the Oncomine TCR Beta short-read assay. From the PCR reads, TCRdb called clonotypes with MiXCR, one entry per CDR3 protein. The sample has about 14,000 distinct CDR3 sequences, approximately 49% seen once; the top ten hold 8.5% to 12%. The specimen was CD4+ T cells from blood, cultured in vitro, collected before SARS-CoV-2 vaccination. Every receptor here comes from a human donor who had recovered from COVID-19.

The chain uses TRBV6-1 and TRBJ1-4; no reliable D call. The CDR3 is 15 amino acids. V was trimmed by 5 bases and J by 1 base, leaving 11 bases between them. Per the germline V gene, CDR1 is MNHNS and CDR2 is SASEGT. The CDR3 nucleotides read TGTGCCAGCAGTCCTCAGTGGGTAACTAATGAAAAACTGTTTTTT. Amino acid sequence: CASSPQWVTNEKLFF.

The chain is built from TRBV6-2 or TRBV6-3 and TRBJ1-3; TRBD1 matches at 8 bases. Germline values: CDR1 MNHEY, CDR2 SVGEGT. V lost 4 bases, J lost 4 bases, and 6 bases stayed unmatched. This CDR3 is 15 amino acids long. The CDR3 region is CASSLGQAIGNTIYF. CDR3 coding DNA: TGTGCCAGCAGTTTGGGACAGGCCATCGGAAACACCATATATTTT.

The rearrangement uses TRBV27 and TRBJ1-2; 7 nucleotides align to TRBD1. The CDR3 consists of 13 residues. Trimming took 6 bases from V and 4 from J; bases not matched to a gene: 5. Germline loops: CDR1 MNHEY, CDR2 SMNVEV (reference sequence). CDR3 DNA: TGTGCCAGCAGCCAGACAGGGACCTATGGCTACACCTTC. Translated: CASSQTGTYGYTF.